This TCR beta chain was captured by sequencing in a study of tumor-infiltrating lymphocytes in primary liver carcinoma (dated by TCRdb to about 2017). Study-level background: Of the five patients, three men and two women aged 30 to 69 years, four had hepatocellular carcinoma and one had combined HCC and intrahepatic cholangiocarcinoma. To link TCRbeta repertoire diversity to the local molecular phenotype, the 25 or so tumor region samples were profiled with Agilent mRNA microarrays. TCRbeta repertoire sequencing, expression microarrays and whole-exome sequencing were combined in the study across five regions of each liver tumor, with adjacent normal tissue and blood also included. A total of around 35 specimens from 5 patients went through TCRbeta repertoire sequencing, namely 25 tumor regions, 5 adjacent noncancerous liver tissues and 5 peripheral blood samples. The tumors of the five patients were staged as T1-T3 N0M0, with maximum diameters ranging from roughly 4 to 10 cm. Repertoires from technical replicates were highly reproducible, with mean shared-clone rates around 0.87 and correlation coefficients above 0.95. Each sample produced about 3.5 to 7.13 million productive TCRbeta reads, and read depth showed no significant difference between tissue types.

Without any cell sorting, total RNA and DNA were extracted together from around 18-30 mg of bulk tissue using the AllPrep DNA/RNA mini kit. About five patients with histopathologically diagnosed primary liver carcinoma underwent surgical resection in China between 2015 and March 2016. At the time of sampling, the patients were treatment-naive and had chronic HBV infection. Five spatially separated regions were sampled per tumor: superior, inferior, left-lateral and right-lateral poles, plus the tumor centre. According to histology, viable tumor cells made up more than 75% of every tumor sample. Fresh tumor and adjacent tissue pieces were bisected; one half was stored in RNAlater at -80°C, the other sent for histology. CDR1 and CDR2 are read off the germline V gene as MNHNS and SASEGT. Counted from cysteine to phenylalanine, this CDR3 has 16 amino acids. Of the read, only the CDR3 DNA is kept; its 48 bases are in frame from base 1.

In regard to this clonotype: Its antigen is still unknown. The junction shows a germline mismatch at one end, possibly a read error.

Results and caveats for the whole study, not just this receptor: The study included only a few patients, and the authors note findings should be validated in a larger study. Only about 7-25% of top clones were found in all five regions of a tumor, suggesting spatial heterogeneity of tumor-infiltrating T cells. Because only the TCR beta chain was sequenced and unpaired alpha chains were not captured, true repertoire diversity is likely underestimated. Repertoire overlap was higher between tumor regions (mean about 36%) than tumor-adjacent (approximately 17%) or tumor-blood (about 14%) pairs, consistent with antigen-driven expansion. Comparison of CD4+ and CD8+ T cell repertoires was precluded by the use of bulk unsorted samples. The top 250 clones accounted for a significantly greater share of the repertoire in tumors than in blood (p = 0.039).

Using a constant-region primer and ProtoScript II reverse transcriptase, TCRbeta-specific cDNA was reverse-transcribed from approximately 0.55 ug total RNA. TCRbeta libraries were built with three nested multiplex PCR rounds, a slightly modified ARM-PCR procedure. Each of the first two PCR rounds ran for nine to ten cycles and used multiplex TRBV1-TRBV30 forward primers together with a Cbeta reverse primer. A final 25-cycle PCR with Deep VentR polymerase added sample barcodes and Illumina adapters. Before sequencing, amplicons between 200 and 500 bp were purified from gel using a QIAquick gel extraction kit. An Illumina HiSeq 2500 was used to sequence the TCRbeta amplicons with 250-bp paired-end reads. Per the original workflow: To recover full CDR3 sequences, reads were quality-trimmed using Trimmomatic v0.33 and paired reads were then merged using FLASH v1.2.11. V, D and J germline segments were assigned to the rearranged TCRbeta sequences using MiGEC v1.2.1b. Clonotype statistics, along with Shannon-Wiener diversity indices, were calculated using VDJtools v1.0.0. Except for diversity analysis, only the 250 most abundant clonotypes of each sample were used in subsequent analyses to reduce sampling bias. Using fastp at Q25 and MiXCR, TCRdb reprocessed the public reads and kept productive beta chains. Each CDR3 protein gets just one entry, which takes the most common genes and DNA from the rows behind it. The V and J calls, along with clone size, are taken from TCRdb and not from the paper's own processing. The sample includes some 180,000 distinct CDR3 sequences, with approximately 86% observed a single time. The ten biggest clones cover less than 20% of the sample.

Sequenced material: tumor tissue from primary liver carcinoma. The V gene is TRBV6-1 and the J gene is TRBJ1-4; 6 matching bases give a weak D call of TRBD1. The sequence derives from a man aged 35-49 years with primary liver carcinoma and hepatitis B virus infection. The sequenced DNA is TGTGCCATCAGTGAGGTCGGTCAGGGGATTAATGAAAAACTGTTTTTT. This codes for CAISEVGQGINEKLFF.